Presented here are 16 T cell receptor beta chains from one specimen sequenced in a study of lymphopenia after photon versus proton radiotherapy. The method was immunoSEQ multiplex PCR; TCRdb's version includes in-frame clones alone and lacks a portion of them. Of approximately 58,000 clones in the sample, around 83% were seen once. Here the sequenced sample was peripheral blood, taken from a patient treated with photon-based radiotherapy. The receptors were sampled from a man in his forties or fifties with gastric cancer.

This clone is a singleton in its sample. The chain employs TRBV29-1 and TRBJ2-7; 8 nucleotides align to TRBD2. Trimming at V came to 1 base and at J to 6 bases, leaving 8 bases not matched to a gene. Per the germline V gene, CDR1 is SQVTM and CDR2 is ANQGSEA. The CDR3 extends over 14 amino acids. The CDR3 is CSVEGKSGSSEQYF. Written as DNA, the CDR3 is TGCAGCGTTGAAGGGAAAAGCGGGAGCTCCGAGCAGTACTTC.

J is TRBJ2-7 and V is TRBV6-5; D unresolved. This CDR3 contains 13 residues. Germline-derived CDR1 and CDR2 are MNHEY and SVGAGI. V lost 0 bases and J 1 base, leaving 4 bases between the germline ends. The CDR3 protein is CASSYSTSYEQYF. CDR3 DNA: TGTGCCAGCAGTTACTCGACGTCCTACGAGCAGTACTTC.

This clone is medium-sized (0.01 to 0.1%). The CDR3 sequence is CASSFPGRETEAFF. The CDR3 DNA is TGTGCCAGCAGCTTTCCCGGGAGGGAGACTGAAGCTTTCTTT. V usage is TRBV5-4 and J usage is TRBJ1-1; the D is unclear. The CDR3 is 14 amino acids. The germline V gene encodes CDR1 SGHNT and CDR2 YYREEE (reference sequence). The germline V and J ends were trimmed by 2 bases and 5 bases, with 13 bases remaining between them.

The J gene is TRBJ1-1, the V gene TRBV30; no clear D. From germline, CDR1 is GTSNPN and CDR2 SVGIG (reference sequence). This CDR3 is built from 11 residues. The V end was cut by 3 bases, the J end by 5 bases, with 7 bases between. The CDR3 reads CAWSGWTEAFF. CDR3 sequence (DNA): TGTGCCTGGAGCGGATGGACTGAAGCTTTCTTT.

The V gene is TRBV10-2, the J gene TRBJ2-1; D remains ambiguous. Looked up from germline, CDR1 is WSHSY and CDR2 is SAAADI. The CDR3 loop spans 17 amino acids. The ends were cut back, 6 bases at V and 7 bases at J, with 25 bases in the middle. The CDR3 sequence: CASSNPGMAEGRNEQFF. The DNA of the CDR3 is TGCGCCAGCAGCAACCCGGGTATGGCAGAAGGACGGAATGAGCAGTTCTTC.

This clone showed up just once. This rearrangement joins TRBV7-2 to TRBJ2-3; no firm D call. Deletions cut 8 bases from V and 0 bases from J, with 12 bases between. The CDR3 totals 14 residues. Germline V gives CDR1 SGHTA, CDR2 FQGNSA. The CDR3 DNA follows: TGTGCCAGCGGGTTGTGGGTTAGCACAGATACGCAGTATTTT. This codes for CASGLWVSTDTQYF.

The chain recombines TRBV6-5 with TRBJ1-5; D possibly corresponds to TRBD1 (6 bases). There are 13 residues in the CDR3. Germline V gives CDR1 MNHEY, CDR2 SVGAGI. V lost 6 bases to trimming and J lost 3 bases, with 9 bases between them. CDR3 sequence: CASSRGLNQPQHF. The CDR3 region has the DNA TGTGCCAGCAGCAGGGGCCTCAATCAGCCCCAGCATTTT.

The chain carries TRBV28 and TRBJ1-1; no clear D gene. Deletions cut 2 bases from V and 1 base from J, with 14 bases between. The germline V gene encodes CDR1 MDHEN and CDR2 SYDVKM. This CDR3 spans 16 amino acids. The DNA of the CDR3 is TGTGCCAGCAGTTTAAATTTCGGATCCGGGAACACTGAAGCTTTCTTT. It translates to CASSLNFGSGNTEAFF.

The rearrangement links TRBV19 to TRBJ2-1, with unresolved D. V lost 6 bases, J lost 0 bases, and 6 bases lay in between. Germline lookup yields CDR1 LNHDA and CDR2 SQIVND (reference sequence). The CDR3 loop spans 13 amino acids. CDR3 region: CASSPLSYNEQFF. The CDR3 coding sequence is TGTGCCAGTAGCCCCCTCTCCTACAATGAGCAGTTCTTC.

This chain links TRBV6-1 with TRBJ2-5; TRBD2 aligns across 9 bases. Losses at the gene ends were 0 bases for V and 4 bases for J; bases not matched to a gene: 6. The CDR3 totals 16 residues. CDR1 is MNHNS, CDR2 SASEGT, per germline. Here the CDR3 reads CASSEAGGGVAETQYF. The CDR3 region has the DNA TGTGCCAGCAGTGAAGCGGGCGGGGGGGTGGCAGAGACCCAGTACTTC.

CDR3: CASSPLGSNEQFF. CDR3 nucleotides: TGTGCCAGCAGCCCGCTAGGTAGCAATGAGCAGTTCTTC. This chain connects TRBV14 to TRBJ2-1, with D unclear. Trimming removed 4 bases at V and 6 bases at J, with 10 bases between. The CDR3 covers 13 residues. From germline, CDR1 is SGHDN and CDR2 FVKESK.

J is TRBJ2-1 and V is TRBV5-1, with 9 bases that match TRBD1. This CDR3 contains 16 residues. The germline V gene encodes CDR1 SGHRS and CDR2 YFSETQ. V lost 0 bases and J lost 7; bases outside the gene matches: 8. Here the CDR3 DNA reads TGCGCCAGCAGCTTGGCCCCCGGGACAGGGAATAATGAGCAGTTCTTC. It translates to CASSLAPGTGNNEQFF.

As to this clone: Sequence at one end of the junction differs from germline and may be a read error. CDR3 region: CASRWVAGGSSEQYF. DNA of the CDR3: TGTGCCAGCCGTTGGGTAGCGGGAGGCTCCTCCGAGCAGTACTTC. This chain joins TRBV5-6 and TRBJ2-7; 10 bases agree with TRBD2. In germline, CDR1 is SGHDT, CDR2 YYEEEE. The CDR3 sequence is 15 residues long. The full variable domain, in which reference TRBV5-6 and TRBJ2-7 provide the parts outside the CDR3, is DAGVTQSPTHLIKTRGQQVTLRCSPKSGHDTVSWYQQALGQGPQFIFQYYEEEERQRGNFPDRFSGHQFPNYSSELNVNALLLGDSALYLCASRWVAGGSSEQYFGPGTRLTVT.

The chain is built from TRBV7-9 and TRBJ2-3; 12 bases are a match to TRBD2. The CDR3 extends over 18 amino acids. V lost 0 bases to trimming and J lost 5 bases; unmatched junction nucleotides: 9. CDR1 and CDR2 from the germline V gene are SEHNR and FQNEAQ (reference sequence). The CDR3 protein is CASSLAASGRARGDTQYF. The CDR3 DNA is TGTGCCAGCAGCTTAGCGGCTAGCGGGAGGGCCAGGGGAGATACGCAGTATTTT.

The chain is built from TRBV5-1 and TRBJ2-4, with unresolved D. The CDR3 sequence is 13 residues long. Germline V gene lookup returns CDR1 SGHRS and CDR2 YFSETQ. V lost 2 bases and J lost 5, with 8 bases in between. CDR3 region: CASSFEGENIQYF. For the CDR3, the DNA is TGCGCCAGCAGCTTCGAAGGAGAAAACATTCAGTACTTC. Drawing the rest from reference TRBV5-1 and TRBJ2-4, the complete variable domain is KAGVTQTPRYLIKTRGQQVTLSCSPISGHRSVSWYQQTPGQGLQFLFEYFSETQRNKGNFPGRFSGRQFSNSRSEMNVSTLELGDSALYLCASSFEGENIQYFGAGTRLSVL.

This clone was observed a single time. The V call is TRBV6-1, the J call TRBJ2-5; the D gene is possibly TRBD1 (6 bases). Germline assignment: CDR1 MNHNS and CDR2 SASEGT. This CDR3 comprises 14 residues. Deletions cut 3 bases from V and 5 bases from J, with 13 bases between. CDR3 region: CASSDGRGAETQYF. CDR3 DNA: TGTGCCAGCAGTGATGGCAGGGGTGCTGAGACCCAGTACTTC.